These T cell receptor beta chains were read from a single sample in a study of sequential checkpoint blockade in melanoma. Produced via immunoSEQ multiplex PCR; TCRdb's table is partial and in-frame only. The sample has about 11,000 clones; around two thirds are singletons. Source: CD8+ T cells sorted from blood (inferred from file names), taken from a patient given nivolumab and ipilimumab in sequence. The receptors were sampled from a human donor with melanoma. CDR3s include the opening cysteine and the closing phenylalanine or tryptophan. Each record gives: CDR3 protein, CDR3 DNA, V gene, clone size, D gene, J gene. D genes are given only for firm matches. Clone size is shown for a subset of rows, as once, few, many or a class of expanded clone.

CASSIVVDNEQYF | TGTGCCAGTAGTATAGTAGTAGATAACGAGCAGTACTTC | TRBV19 | . | . | TRBJ2-7
CASSERTGSNSPLHF | TGTGCCAGCAGTGAGCGGACAGGGTCAAATTCACCCCTCCACTTT | TRBV27 | . | TRBD1 | TRBJ1-6
CASSDRDRNYEQYF | TGTGCCAGCAGCGACCGGGACAGGAACTACGAGCAGTACTTC | TRBV13 | . | TRBD1 | TRBJ2-7
CASTLDSRGDTQYF | TGTGCCAGCACCTTGGACAGCCGTGGTGATACGCAGTATTTT | TRBV6-6 | few | . | TRBJ2-3
CASSPGSLGQYYEQYF | TGTGCCAGCAGCCCCGGCTCCTTGGGACAGTACTACGAGCAGTACTTC | TRBV7-8 | . | TRBD1 | TRBJ2-7
CASSVTGDVYYTF | TGTGCCAGCAGTGTGACAGGGGACGTTTACTACACCTTC | TRBV2 | . | TRBD1 | TRBJ1-2
CSASGGTGTEAFF | TGCAGCGCTTCCGGGGGTACTGGCACTGAAGCTTTCTTT | TRBV29-1 | . | . | TRBJ1-1
CASSLGSYYEQYF | TGTGCCAGCAGCCTAGGTTCATACTACGAGCAGTACTTC | TRBV11-2 | . | . | TRBJ2-7
CASSPLHGGTNTGELFF | TGTGCCAGCAGTCCCCTCCATGGGGGGACTAACACCGGGGAGCTGTTTTTT | TRBV4-2 | . | . | TRBJ2-2
CASSLAPQGWSYEQYF | TGTGCTAGCAGCTTAGCCCCCCAGGGTTGGTCCTACGAGCAGTACTTC | TRBV7-8 | . | . | TRBJ2-7
CASSQLLGPVGEKLFF | TGCGCCAGCAGCCAGTTACTAGGGCCGGTAGGGGAAAAACTGTTTTTT | TRBV4-3 | . | . | TRBJ1-4
CASSTGLGGFYEQYF | TGTGCCAGTAGTACCGGCCTAGGGGGCTTTTACGAGCAGTACTTC | TRBV19 | . | TRBD1 | TRBJ2-7
CASSDWTSGSPEQYF | TGTGCCAGCAGTGATTGGACTAGCGGGAGTCCCGAGCAGTACTTC | TRBV6-1 | once | TRBD2 | TRBJ2-7
CASSLAYRNYGYTF | TGTGCCAGCAGCTTAGCGTACAGGAACTATGGCTACACCTTC | TRBV7-9 | medium-sized | . | TRBJ1-2
CASSAGTEGYEQYF | TGTGCCAGCAGTGCCGGGACAGAAGGCTACGAGCAGTACTTC | TRBV2 | . | TRBD1 | TRBJ2-7
CASSKRGESVTYGYTF | TGCGCCAGCAGTAAGAGAGGCGAATCCGTGACCTATGGCTACACCTTC | TRBV10-2 | . | . | TRBJ1-2
CASSLGGLGSEQFF | TGTGCCAGCAGCTTAGGGGGACTAGGGAGTGAGCAGTTCTTC | TRBV7-9 | . | TRBD2 | TRBJ2-1
CASSLADYGYTF | TGTGCCAGCAGCTTAGCCGACTATGGCTACACCTTC | TRBV7-9 | few | . | TRBJ1-2
CASSLLSQGSSWYEQYF | TGTGCCAGCAGTTTACTAAGCCAAGGGAGTTCCTGGTACGAGCAGTACTTC | TRBV27 | . | . | TRBJ2-7
CASSPTGSGQPQHF | TGTGCCAGCAGTCCCACAGGGTCAGGTCAGCCCCAGCATTTT | TRBV27 | once | . | TRBJ1-5
CSVDPLAGGQETQYF | TGCAGCGTCGACCCCCTAGCGGGGGGACAAGAGACCCAGTACTTC | TRBV29-1 | . | TRBD2 | TRBJ2-5
CASSSPPGELFF | TGTGCCAGCAGCTCCCCCCCGGGGGAGCTGTTTTTT | TRBV7-8 | . | . | TRBJ2-2
CASSPHTDTQYF | TGTGCCAGCAGTCCCCACACAGATACGCAGTATTTT | TRBV27 | . | . | TRBJ2-3
CASSFNANYGYTF | TGTGCCAGCAGCTTCAATGCTAACTATGGCTACACCTTC | TRBV5-4 | . | . | TRBJ1-2
CSVEEWSDREAYEQYF | TGCAGCGTTGAGGAGTGGAGTGACAGGGAGGCCTACGAGCAGTACTTC | TRBV29-1 | . | . | TRBJ2-7
CASSERGQETQYF | TGTGCCAGCAGCGAGAGGGGGCAAGAGACCCAGTACTTC | TRBV9 | few | . | TRBJ2-5
CASKPRDSNYEQYF | TGTGCCAGTAAGCCGCGGGACAGCAATTACGAGCAGTACTTC | TRBV19 | . | . | TRBJ2-7
CASSLQSGQGRLAYEQYF | TGTGCCAGCAGCTTGCAATCGGGACAGGGGCGCCTAGCTTACGAGCAGTACTTC | TRBV5-4 | . | TRBD1 | TRBJ2-7
CASSVEGTLGEQYF | TGTGCCAGCAGCGTAGAGGGGACACTCGGCGAGCAGTACTTC | TRBV9 | . | . | TRBJ2-7
CASSLFGDSLYF | TGTGCCAGCAGCCTATTTGGGGACTCGCTGTATTTT | TRBV28 | few | . | TRBJ2-3
CASSLGRLAGITGRIQYF | TGTGCCAGCAGCTTAGGGCGGTTAGCGGGGATCACGGGGAGGATTCAGTACTTC | TRBV11-2 | few | TRBD2 | TRBJ2-4
CASSESYGYNSPLHF | TGCGCCAGCAGTGAGTCGTACGGCTATAATTCACCCCTCCACTTT | TRBV10-2 | . | . | TRBJ1-6
CASSWDRGPGANVLTF | TGCGCCAGCAGCTGGGACAGGGGGCCTGGGGCCAACGTCCTGACTTTC | TRBV5-1 | . | TRBD1 | TRBJ2-6
CASSPKQGAETEAFF | TGTGCCAGCAGTCCCAAACAGGGGGCAGAGACTGAAGCTTTCTTT | TRBV25-1 | once | TRBD1 | TRBJ1-1
CASSADREPEAFF | TGTGCCAGCAGCGCGGACAGAGAGCCTGAAGCTTTCTTT | TRBV27 | . | . | TRBJ1-1
CASSFTKNTEAFF | TGTGCCAGCAGTTTTACAAAGAACACTGAAGCTTTCTTT | TRBV27 | . | . | TRBJ1-1
CASDTGGPIYEQYF | TGTGCCAGCGATACCGGGGGGCCCATCTACGAGCAGTACTTC | TRBV2 | . | . | TRBJ2-7
CASSSPGGLAGGYTF | TGTGCCAGCAGCTCTCCCGGGGGGCTAGCTGGTGGCTACACCTTC | TRBV7-9 | once | . | TRBJ1-2
CASSPVRLSYNEQFF | TGCGCCAGCAGCCCCGTACGGTTGTCCTACAATGAGCAGTTCTTC | TRBV4-3 | . | . | TRBJ2-1
CASSHDLQGLEQYF | TGTGCCAGCAGCCATGACCTCCAGGGCCTCGAGCAGTACTTC | TRBV14 | . | . | TRBJ2-7
CASSPDSSYEQYF | TGTGCCAGCAGCCCGGACTCCTCCTACGAGCAGTACTTC | TRBV5-6 | . | . | TRBJ2-7
CASSLMGTGFGNQPQHF | TGTGCCAGCAGTTTAATGGGGACAGGGTTCGGCAATCAGCCCCAGCATTTT | TRBV27 | . | TRBD1 | TRBJ1-5
CATSRVSSADTQYF | TGTGCCACCAGCAGAGTTAGTAGCGCCGATACGCAGTATTTT | TRBV15 | . | . | TRBJ2-3
CASSPRRRTSGTYEQYF | TGTGCCAGCAGCCCCAGACGCCGGACTAGCGGGACCTACGAGCAGTACTTC | TRBV7-8 | . | TRBD2 | TRBJ2-7
CAWSVQDDYEQYF | TGTGCCTGGAGTGTTCAGGATGACTACGAGCAGTACTTC | TRBV30 | . | . | TRBJ2-7
CASSVGPTHQETQYF | TGTGCCAGCAGTGTTGGGCCGACCCACCAAGAGACCCAGTACTTC | TRBV2 | . | . | TRBJ2-5
CASTGSSQKETQYF | TGTGCCAGCACCGGGTCGTCCCAGAAGGAGACCCAGTACTTC | TRBV2 | . | . | TRBJ2-5